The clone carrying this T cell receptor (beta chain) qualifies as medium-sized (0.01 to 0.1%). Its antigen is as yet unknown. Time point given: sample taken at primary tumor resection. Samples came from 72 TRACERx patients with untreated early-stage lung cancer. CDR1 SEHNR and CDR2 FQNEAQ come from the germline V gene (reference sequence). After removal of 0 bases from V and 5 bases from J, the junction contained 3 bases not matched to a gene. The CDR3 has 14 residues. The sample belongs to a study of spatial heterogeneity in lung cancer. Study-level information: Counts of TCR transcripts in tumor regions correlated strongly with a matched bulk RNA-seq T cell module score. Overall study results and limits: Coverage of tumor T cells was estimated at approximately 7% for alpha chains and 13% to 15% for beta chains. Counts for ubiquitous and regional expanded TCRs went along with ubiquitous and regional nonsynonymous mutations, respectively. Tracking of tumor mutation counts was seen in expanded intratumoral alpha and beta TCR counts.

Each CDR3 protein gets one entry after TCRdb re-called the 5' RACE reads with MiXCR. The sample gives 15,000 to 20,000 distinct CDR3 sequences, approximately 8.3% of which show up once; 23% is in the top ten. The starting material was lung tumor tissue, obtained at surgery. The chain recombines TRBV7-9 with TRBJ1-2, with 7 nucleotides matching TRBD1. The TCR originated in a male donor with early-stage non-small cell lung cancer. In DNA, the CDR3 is TGTGCCAGCAGCTTAGCGGGGACAGTTTATGGCTACACCTTC. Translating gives CASSLAGTVYGYTF.